This T cell receptor beta chain was obtained from a study of PD-L1 blockade in urothelial cancer. Study background: In about 2014, patients got going on atezolizumab, taking 1,200 mg intravenously every 3 weeks.

Sequenced by immunoSEQ multiplex PCR; TCRdb stores in-frame clones only, minus some. The sample includes some 51,000 clones, around 85% of them seen just once. V lost 3 bases and J lost 4; bases outside the gene matches: 6. This CDR3 is built from 15 residues. The germline CDR1 and CDR2 sequences are SGDLS and YYNGEE. This rearrangement joins TRBV9 to TRBJ2-7; 11 bases are shared with TRBD2. The TCR was taken from a man in his 60s with urothelial cancer. Specimen: PBMCs, collected around atezolizumab (anti-PD-L1) treatment. The CDR3 nucleotides are TGTGCCAGCAGCGCACATAGCGGGAGGGTGTACGAGCAGTACTTC. Translation: CASSAHSGRVYEQYF.